This T cell receptor (beta chain) was recorded in a study of blood T cell repertoires in COVID-19. For the study at large: In each case, the material was cDNA or gDNA derived from T cells, B-cell-depleted T cells, or PBMCs.

Profiled with immunoSEQ multiplex PCR; TCRdb holds only in-frame clones, not every one. Among 250,000 to 350,000 clones listed, around 81% were seen once. This clone was observed a handful of times. Deletions cut 3 bases from V and 8 bases from J, with 16 bases between. CDR3 length equals 14 residues. Germline lookup yields CDR1 LNHNV and CDR2 YYDKDF (reference sequence). Seattle researchers signed up patients amid active infection and tracked them longitudinally. The sample taken for sequencing was peripheral blood. The TCR sequence derives from a person aged 70 to 85 with COVID-19, enrolled during active disease. The rearrangement joins TRBV15 to TRBJ1-2; D remains unclear. The DNA for the CDR3 is TGTGCCACCAGCAGCTACGATGTAACGGGGGGCTACACCTTC. Its translation is CATSSYDVTGGYTF. Complete variable domain (other parts from reference TRBV15 and TRBJ1-2): DAMVIQNPRYQVTQFGKPVTLSCSQTLNHNVMYWYQQKSSQAPKLLFHYYDKDFNNEADTPDNFQSRRPNTSFCFLDIRSPGLGDTAMYLCATSSYDVTGGYTFGSGTRLTVV.